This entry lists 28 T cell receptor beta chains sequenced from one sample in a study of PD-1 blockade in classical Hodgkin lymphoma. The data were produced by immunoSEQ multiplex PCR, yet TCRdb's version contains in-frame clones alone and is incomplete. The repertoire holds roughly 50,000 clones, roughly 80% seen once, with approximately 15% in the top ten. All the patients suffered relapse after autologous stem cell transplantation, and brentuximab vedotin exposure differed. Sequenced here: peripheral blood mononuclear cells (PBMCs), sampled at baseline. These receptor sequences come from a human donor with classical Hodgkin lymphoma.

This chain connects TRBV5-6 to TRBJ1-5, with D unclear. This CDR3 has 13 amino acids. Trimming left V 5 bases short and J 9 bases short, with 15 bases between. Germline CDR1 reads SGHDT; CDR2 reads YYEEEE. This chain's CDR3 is CASSLGGSAPQHF. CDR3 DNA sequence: TGTGCCAGCAGTCTCGGTGGCTCTGCGCCCCAGCATTTT.

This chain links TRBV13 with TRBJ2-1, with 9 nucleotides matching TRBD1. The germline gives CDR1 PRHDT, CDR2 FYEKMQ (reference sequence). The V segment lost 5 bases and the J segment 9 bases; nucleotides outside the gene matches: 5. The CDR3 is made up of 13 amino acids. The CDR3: CASSGTGPSEQFF. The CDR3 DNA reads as TGTGCCAGCAGCGGGACAGGGCCCAGTGAGCAGTTCTTC. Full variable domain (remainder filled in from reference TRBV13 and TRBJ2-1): AAGVIQSPRHLIKEKRETATLKCYPIPRHDTVYWYQQGPGQDPQFLISFYEKMQSDKGSIPDRFSAQQFSDYHSELNMSSLELGDSALYFCASSGTGPSEQFFGPGTRLTVL.

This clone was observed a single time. The CDR3 DNA reads TGTGCCAGCATGAGGGGGCCTGGGGCCAACGTCCTGACTTTC. It translates to CASMRGPGANVLTF. This sequence joins TRBV2 and TRBJ2-6; 7 positions agree with TRBD1. Germline V gives CDR1 SNHLY, CDR2 FYNNEI. The length of the CDR3 is 14 residues. V shed 7 bases and J 2 bases; nucleotides not matched to a gene: 2.

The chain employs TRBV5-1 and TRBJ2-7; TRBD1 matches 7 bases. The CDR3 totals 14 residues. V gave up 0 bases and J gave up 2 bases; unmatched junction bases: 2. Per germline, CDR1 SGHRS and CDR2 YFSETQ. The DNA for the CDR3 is TGCGCCAGCAGCTTGGAAGGGGGCACCTACGAGCAGTACGTC. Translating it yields CASSLEGGTYEQYV.

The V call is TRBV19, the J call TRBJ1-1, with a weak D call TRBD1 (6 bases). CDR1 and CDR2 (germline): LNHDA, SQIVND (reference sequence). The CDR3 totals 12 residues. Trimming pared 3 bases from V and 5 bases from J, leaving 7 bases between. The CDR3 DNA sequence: TGTGCCAGTAGTATCGGACAGACTGAAGCTTTCTTT. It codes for CASSIGQTEAFF.

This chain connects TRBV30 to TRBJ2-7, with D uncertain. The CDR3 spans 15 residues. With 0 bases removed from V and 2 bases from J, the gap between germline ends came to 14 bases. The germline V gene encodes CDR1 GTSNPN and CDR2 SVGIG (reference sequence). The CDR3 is CAWSVRRTFTYEQYF. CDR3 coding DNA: TGTGCCTGGAGTGTACGAAGGACCTTCACCTACGAGCAGTACTTC.

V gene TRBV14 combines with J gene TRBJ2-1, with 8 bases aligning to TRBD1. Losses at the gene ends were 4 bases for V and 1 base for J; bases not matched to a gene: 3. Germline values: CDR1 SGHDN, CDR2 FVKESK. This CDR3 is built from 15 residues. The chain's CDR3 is CASSPWTGSYNEQFF. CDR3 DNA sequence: TGTGCCAGCAGCCCCTGGACAGGGTCCTACAATGAGCAGTTCTTC.

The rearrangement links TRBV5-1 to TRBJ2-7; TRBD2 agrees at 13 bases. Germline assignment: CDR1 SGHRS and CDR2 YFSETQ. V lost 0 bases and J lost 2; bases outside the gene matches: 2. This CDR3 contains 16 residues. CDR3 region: CASSLDGLAGAYEQYF. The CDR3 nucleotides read TGCGCCAGCAGCTTGGACGGACTAGCGGGAGCCTACGAGCAGTACTTC. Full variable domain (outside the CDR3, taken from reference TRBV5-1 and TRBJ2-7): KAGVTQTPRYLIKTRGQQVTLSCSPISGHRSVSWYQQTPGQGLQFLFEYFSETQRNKGNFPGRFSGRQFSNSRSEMNVSTLELGDSALYLCASSLDGLAGAYEQYFGPGTRLTVT.

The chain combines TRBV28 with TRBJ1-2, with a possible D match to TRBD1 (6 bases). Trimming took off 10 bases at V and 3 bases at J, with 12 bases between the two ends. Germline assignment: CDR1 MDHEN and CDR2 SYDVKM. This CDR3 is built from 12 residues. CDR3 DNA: TGTGCCACCTTACCAGGGGACTATGGCTACACCTTC. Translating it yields CATLPGDYGYTF.

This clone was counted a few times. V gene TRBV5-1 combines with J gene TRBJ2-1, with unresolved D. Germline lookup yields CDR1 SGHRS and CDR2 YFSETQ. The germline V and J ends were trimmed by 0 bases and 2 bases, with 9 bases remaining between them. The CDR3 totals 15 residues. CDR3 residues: CASSLEAGPYNEQFF. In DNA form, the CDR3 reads TGCGCCAGCAGCTTGGAGGCAGGTCCCTACAATGAGCAGTTCTTC.

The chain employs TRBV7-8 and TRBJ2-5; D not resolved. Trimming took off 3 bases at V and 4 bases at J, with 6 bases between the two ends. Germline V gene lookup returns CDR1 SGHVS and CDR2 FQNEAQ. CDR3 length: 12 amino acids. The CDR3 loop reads CASSFTRETQYF. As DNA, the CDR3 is TGTGCCAGCAGCTTTACTCGAGAGACCCAGTACTTC.

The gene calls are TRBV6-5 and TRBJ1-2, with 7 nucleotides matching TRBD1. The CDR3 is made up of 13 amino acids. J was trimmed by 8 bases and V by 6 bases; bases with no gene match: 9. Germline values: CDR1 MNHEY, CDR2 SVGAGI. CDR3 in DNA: TGTGCCAGCAGCCCTACAGGGGTCGGAGGCTACACCTTC. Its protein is CASSPTGVGGYTF.

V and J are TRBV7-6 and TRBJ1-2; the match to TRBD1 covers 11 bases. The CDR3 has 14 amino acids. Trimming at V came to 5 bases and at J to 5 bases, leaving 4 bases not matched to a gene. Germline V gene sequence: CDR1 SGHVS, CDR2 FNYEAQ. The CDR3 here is CASSPGQGGYGYTF. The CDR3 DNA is TGTGCCAGCAGCCCGGGACAGGGGGGGTATGGCTACACCTTC.

The CDR3 DNA follows: TGTGCCAGCAGCTCCGGACAGGGAGTCCTATATGGCTACACCTTC. It encodes CASSSGQGVLYGYTF. The chain recombines TRBV7-9 with TRBJ1-2; 8 bases map to TRBD1. This CDR3 has 15 amino acids. V gave up 4 bases and J gave up 5 bases; unmatched junction bases: 9. The germline CDR1 and CDR2 sequences are SEHNR and FQNEAQ (reference sequence).

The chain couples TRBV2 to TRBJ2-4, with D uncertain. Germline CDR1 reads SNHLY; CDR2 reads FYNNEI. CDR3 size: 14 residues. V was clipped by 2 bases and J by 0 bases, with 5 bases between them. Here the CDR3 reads CASSESLAKNIQYF. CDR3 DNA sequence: TGTGCCAGCAGTGAATCGCTAGCCAAAAACATTCAGTACTTC. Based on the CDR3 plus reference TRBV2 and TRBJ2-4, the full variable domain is EPEVTQTPSHQVTQMGQEVILRCVPISNHLYFYWYRQILGQKVEFLVSFYNNEISEKSEIFDDQFSVERPDGSNFTLKIRSTKLEDSAMYFCASSESLAKNIQYFGAGTRLSVL.

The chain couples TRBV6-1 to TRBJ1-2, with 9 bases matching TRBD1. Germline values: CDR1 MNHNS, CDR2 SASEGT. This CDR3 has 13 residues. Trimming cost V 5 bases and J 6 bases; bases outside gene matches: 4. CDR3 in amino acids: CASSLGQGDGYTF. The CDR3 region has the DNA TGTGCCAGCAGTTTGGGACAGGGTGATGGCTACACCTTC.

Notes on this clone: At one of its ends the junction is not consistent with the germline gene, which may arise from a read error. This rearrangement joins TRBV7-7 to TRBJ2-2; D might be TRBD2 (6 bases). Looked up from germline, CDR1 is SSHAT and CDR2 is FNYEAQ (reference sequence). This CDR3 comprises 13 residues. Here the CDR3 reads CASSPSGTGELFF. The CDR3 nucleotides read TGTGCTAGCAGCCCCAGCGGGACCGGGGAGCTGTTTTTT. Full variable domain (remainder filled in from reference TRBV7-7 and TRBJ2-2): GAGVSQSPRYKVTKRGQDVTLRCDPISSHATLYWYQQALGQGPEFLTYFNYEAQPDKSGLPSDRFSAERPEGSISTLTIQRTEQRDSAMYRCASSPSGTGELFFGEGSRLTVL.

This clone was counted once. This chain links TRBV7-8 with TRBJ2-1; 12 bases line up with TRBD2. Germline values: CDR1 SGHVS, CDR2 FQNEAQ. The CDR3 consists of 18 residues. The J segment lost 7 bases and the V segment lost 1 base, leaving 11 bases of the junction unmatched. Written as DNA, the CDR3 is TGTGCCAGCAGCTTAGTCGCGGGGGCTAGCGGGAGGGGGAATGAGCAGTTCTTC. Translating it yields CASSLVAGASGRGNEQFF.

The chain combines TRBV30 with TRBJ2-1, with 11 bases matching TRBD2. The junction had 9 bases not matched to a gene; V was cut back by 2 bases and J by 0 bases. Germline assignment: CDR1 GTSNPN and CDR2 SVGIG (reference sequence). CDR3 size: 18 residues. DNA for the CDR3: TGTGCCTGGAGTTTTCCTAGCGGGAGGTCGAGCTCCTACAATGAGCAGTTCTTC. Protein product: CAWSFPSGRSSSYNEQFF.

The CDR3 protein is CASSQGAGTGVYEQYF. Written as DNA, the CDR3 is TGCGCCAGCAGCCAAGGCGCCGGGACAGGGGTATACGAGCAGTACTTC. The rearrangement uses TRBV4-3 and TRBJ2-7; 10 bases map to TRBD1. The CDR3 covers 16 residues. Germline values: CDR1 LGHNA, CDR2 YSLEER. The V segment lost 1 base and the J segment 4 bases; nucleotides outside the gene matches: 7.

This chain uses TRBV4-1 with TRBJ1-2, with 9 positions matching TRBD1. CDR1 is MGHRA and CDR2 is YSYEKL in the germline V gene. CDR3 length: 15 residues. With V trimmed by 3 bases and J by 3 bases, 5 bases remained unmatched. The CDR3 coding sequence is TGCGCCAGCAGCCATCCCCGGGACAGGGACTATGGCTACACCTTC. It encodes CASSHPRDRDYGYTF.

The CDR3 protein is CASSDSSGGGNEQFF. CDR3 coding DNA: TGTGCCAGCAGTGACTCTTCGGGAGGGGGGAATGAGCAGTTCTTC. The rearrangement uses TRBV6-4 and TRBJ2-1, with 8 bases lining up with TRBD2. Germline-derived CDR1 and CDR2 are MRHNA and SNTAGT. This CDR3 has 15 amino acids. The J segment lost 7 bases and the V segment lost 0 bases, leaving 5 bases of the junction unmatched.

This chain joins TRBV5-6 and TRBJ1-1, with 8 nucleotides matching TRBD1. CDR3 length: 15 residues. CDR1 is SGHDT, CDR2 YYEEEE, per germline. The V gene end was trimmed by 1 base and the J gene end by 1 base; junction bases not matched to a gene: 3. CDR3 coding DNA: TGTGCCAGCAGCTTGTGGGACAGGCCGAACACTGAAGCTTTCTTT. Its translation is CASSLWDRPNTEAFF.

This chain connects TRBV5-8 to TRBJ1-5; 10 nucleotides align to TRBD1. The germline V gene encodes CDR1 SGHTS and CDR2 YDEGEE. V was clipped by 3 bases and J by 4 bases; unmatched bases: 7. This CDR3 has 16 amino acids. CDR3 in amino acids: CASSSFRQGANQPQHF. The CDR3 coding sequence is TGTGCCAGCAGCTCTTTCCGACAGGGGGCAAATCAGCCCCAGCATTTT.

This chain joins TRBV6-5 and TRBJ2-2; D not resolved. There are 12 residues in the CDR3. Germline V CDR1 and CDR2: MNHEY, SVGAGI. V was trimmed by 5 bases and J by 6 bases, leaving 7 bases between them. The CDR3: CASSRSAGELFF. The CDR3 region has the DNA TGTGCCAGCAGTCGTAGTGCCGGGGAGCTGTTTTTT.

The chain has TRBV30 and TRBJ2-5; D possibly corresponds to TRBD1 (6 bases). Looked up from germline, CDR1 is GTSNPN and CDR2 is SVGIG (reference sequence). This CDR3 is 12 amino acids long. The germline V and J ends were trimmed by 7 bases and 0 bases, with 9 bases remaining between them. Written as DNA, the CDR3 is TGTGCCTCGGGACACAACCAAGAGACCCAGTACTTC. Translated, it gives CASGHNQETQYF.

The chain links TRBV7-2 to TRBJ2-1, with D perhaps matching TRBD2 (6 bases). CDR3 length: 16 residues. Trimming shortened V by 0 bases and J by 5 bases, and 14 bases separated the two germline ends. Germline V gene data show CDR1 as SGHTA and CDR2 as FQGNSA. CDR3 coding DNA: TGTGCCAGCAGCTTAGCCTCTGGGCGGGGAAACAATGAGCAGTTCTTC. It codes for CASSLASGRGNNEQFF.

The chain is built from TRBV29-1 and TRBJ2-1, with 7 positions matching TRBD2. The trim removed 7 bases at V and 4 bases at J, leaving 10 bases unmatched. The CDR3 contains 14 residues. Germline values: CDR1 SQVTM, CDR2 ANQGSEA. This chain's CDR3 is CSGSGGGEYNEQFF. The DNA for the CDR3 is TGCAGCGGATCCGGGGGAGGGGAGTACAATGAGCAGTTCTTC.